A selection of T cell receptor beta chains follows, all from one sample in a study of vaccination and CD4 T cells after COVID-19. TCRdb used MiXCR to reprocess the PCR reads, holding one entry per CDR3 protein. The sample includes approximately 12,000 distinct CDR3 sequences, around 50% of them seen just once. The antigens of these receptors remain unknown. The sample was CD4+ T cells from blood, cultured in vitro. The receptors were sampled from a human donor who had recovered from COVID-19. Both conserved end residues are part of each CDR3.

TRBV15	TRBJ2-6	CATSRVVGALYGANVLTF
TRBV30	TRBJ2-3	CAFQQSTDTQYF
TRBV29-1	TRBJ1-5	CSAQLGTGLQPQHF
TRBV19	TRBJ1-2	CASSESDTLGGYTF
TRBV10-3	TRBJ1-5	CAISGTVNQPQHF
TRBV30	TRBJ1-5	CACNPGQGILGTEQPQHF
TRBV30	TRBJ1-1	CAWSPPDRVWNTEAFF
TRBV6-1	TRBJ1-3	CASSVATVRAGNTIYF
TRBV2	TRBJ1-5	CASSGTGHSNQPQHF
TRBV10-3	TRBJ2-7	CAISAAGYEQYF
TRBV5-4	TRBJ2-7	CASSLVSRGAYEQYF
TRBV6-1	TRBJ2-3	CASSPPRRSDTQYF
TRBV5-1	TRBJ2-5	CASSFGGLAGGQETQYF
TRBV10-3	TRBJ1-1	CATLGEGNTEAFF
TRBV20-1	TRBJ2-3	CSARDSFGGTDTQYF
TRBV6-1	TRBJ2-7	CASSLQGARHEQYF
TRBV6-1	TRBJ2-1	CASRTNYNEQFF
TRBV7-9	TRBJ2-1	CASSLEEGRYEQFF
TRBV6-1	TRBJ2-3	CASSLPFTDTQYF
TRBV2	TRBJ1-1	CASSGDLNTEAFF
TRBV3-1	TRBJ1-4	CASSQDRGPKGKLFF
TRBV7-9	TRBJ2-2	CASSLAAREGTGELFF
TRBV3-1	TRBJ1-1	CASSQGFEAFF
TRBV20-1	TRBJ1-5	CSARPQGNSNQPQHF
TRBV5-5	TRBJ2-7	CASSSRQVASYEQYF
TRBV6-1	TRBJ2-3	CASTPSGGAYTQYF
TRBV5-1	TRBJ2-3	CASSPGGGPDTQYF
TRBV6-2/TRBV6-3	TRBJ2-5	CASRLHRGTETQYF
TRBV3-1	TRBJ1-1	CASSQFGAEAFF
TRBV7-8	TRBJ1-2	CASSLPGQGGYTF
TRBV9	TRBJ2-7	CASSLGTGGLYEQYF
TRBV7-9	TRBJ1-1	CASGILTLNTEAFF
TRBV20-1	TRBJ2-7	CSAYRTGGGEQYF
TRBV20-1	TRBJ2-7	CSARDPGTTIPNYEQYF
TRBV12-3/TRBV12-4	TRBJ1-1	CASSQGQVTEAFF
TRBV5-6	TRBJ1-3	CASSLGGNTIYF
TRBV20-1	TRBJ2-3	CSASGSAGRTDTQYF
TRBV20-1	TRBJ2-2	CSARPGTANTGELFF
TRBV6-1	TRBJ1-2	CASRFGQGTYGYTF
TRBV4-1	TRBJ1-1	CASSSQYTGGVTEAFF
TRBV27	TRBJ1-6	CASSFRGHLLVNSPLHF
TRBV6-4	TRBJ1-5	CASSGEGSNQPQHF